The 9 T cell receptor beta chains below come from one sample, sequenced in a study of cytomegalovirus exposure and HLA in healthy donors. 13 Jbeta primers and 60 Vbeta primers were used for the PCR. The protocol was immunoSEQ multiplex PCR, while the TCRdb copy is restricted to in-frame clones and leaves out a portion. Counted here are approximately 110,000 clones, roughly four fifths occurring once; the ten biggest clones make up less than 2%. The sequenced sample consisted of PBMCs. All receptors come from a man aged 45-65 years in good health and CMV-seronegative.

Here the CDR3 reads CASSQEPLGLNSYEQYF. The CDR3 nucleotides read TGCGCCAGCAGCCAAGAGCCCCTCGGACTGAATTCCTACGAGCAGTACTTC. The gene calls are TRBV4-3 and TRBJ2-7; D may be TRBD2 (5 bases). The CDR3 loop spans 17 amino acids. Trimming left V 0 bases short and J 1 base short, with 16 bases between. Germline V gene lookup returns CDR1 LGHNA and CDR2 YSLEER.

This chain uses TRBV30 with TRBJ1-2; possible D gene TRBD1, 5 bases. The CDR3 consists of 15 residues. Deletions cut 4 bases from V and 8 bases from J, with 23 bases between. From germline, CDR1 is GTSNPN and CDR2 SVGIG (reference sequence). DNA of the CDR3: TGTGCCTGGATGTCCGAAAGCTGGGGGGAGAAAGGCTACACCTTC. As protein: CAWMSESWGEKGYTF.

The V and J genes are TRBV6-6 and TRBJ2-3; D is unresolved. The germline CDR1 and CDR2 sequences are MNHNY and SVGAGI (reference sequence). There are 14 residues in the CDR3. V lost 5 bases, J lost 2 bases, and 11 bases lay in between. CDR3 sequence: CASSAEHYTDTQYF. In DNA, the CDR3 is TGTGCCAGCAGTGCTGAACACTACACAGATACGCAGTATTTT.

The chain has TRBV14 and TRBJ1-1; D unclear. The germline V and J ends were trimmed by 4 bases and 0 bases, with 3 bases remaining between them. The CDR3 loop spans 12 amino acids. Looked up from germline, CDR1 is SGHDN and CDR2 is FVKESK. The CDR3 loop reads CASSPVNTEAFF. In DNA, the CDR3 is TGTGCCAGCAGCCCTGTGAACACTGAAGCTTTCTTT.

V is TRBV5-1 and J is TRBJ1-2; 12 bases fit TRBD1. The CDR3 totals 15 residues. Germline V gives CDR1 SGHRS, CDR2 YFSETQ. V lost 3 bases and J lost 8; bases outside the gene matches: 8. The CDR3 DNA is TGCGCCAGCAGCTGGGCCCCTGGGACAGGGGGCGGCTACACCTTC. This gives the protein CASSWAPGTGGGYTF. Full variable domain (remainder filled in from reference TRBV5-1 and TRBJ1-2): KAGVTQTPRYLIKTRGQQVTLSCSPISGHRSVSWYQQTPGQGLQFLFEYFSETQRNKGNFPGRFSGRQFSNSRSEMNVSTLELGDSALYLCASSWAPGTGGGYTFGSGTRLTVV.

This clone appeared a few times. The chain combines TRBV10-3 with TRBJ2-5; 9 nucleotides align to TRBD1. Germline trimming cut 10 bases from V and 1 base from J; bases unmatched to any gene: 4. The CDR3 is made up of 13 amino acids. Germline assignment: CDR1 ENHRY and CDR2 SYGVKD. The CDR3 spells CATQDRGQETQYF. The CDR3 DNA sequence: TGTGCCACGCAGGACAGGGGCCAAGAGACCCAGTACTTC.

About this clone: A junction end diverges from the germline sequence, so it may reflect a read error. This chain links TRBV7-9 with TRBJ2-6, with D hard to call. The CDR3 is made up of 18 amino acids. Germline V gene lookup returns CDR1 SEHNR and CDR2 FQNEAQ (reference sequence). CDR3 nucleotide sequence: TGTTCCAGCAGCTTAGCACCATCCTCTCGGTCTGGGGCCAACGTCCTGACTTTC. Translated: CSSSLAPSSRSGANVLTF.

This clone was seen a handful of times. Other DNA sequences in this specimen translate into the identical CDR3. V and J are TRBV7-2 and TRBJ2-1; D is perhaps TRBD2 (6 bases). CDR1 is SGHTA, CDR2 FQGNSA, per germline. The V end lost 6 bases, the J end lost 12 bases, and 15 bases lay between the germline ends. This CDR3 has 12 residues. The CDR3 nucleotides read TGTGCCAGCAGTCTCCGGGGAGGAGGGCAGTTCTTC. The encoded protein is CASSLRGGGQFF.

This clone has a single count. This chain uses TRBV7-2 with TRBJ1-1; D uncertain. The germline CDR1 and CDR2 sequences are SGHTA and FQGNSA. Trimming took 5 bases from V and 3 from J, leaving 16 bases between them. The CDR3 length is 15 residues. CDR3 sequence: CASSARVGRDTEAFF. The CDR3 nucleotides are TGTGCCAGCAGCGCCCGGGTCGGGCGGGACACTGAAGCTTTCTTT.